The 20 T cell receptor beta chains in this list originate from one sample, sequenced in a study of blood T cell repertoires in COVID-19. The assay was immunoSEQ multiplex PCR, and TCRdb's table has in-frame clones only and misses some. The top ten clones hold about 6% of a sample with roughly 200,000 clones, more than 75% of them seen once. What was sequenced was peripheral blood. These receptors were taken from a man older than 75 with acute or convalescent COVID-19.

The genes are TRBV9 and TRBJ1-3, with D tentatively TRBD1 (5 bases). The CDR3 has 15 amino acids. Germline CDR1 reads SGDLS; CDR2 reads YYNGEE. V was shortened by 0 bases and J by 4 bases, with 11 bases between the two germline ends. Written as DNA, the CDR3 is TGTGCCAGCAGCGTAGTAGGGGCGTCAGGAAACACCATATATTTT. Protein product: CASSVVGASGNTIYF.

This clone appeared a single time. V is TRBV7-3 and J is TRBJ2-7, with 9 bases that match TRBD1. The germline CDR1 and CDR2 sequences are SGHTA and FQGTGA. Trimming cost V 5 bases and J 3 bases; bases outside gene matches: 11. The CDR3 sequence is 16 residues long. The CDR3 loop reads CASSISGGQGLYEQYF. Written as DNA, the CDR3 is TGTGCCAGCAGCATATCTGGGGGACAGGGTCTCTACGAGCAGTACTTC.

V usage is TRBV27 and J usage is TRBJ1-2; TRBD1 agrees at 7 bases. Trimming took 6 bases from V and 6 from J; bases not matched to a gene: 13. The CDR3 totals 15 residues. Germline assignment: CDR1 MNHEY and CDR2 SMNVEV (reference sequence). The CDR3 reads CASRTFIRRGNGYTF. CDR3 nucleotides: TGTGCCAGCAGGACCTTTATCCGCAGGGGGAATGGCTACACCTTC.

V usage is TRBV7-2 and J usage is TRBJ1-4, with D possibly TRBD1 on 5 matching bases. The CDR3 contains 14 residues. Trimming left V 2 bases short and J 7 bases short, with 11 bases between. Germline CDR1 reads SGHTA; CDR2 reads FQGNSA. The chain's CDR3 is CASSLNGGIEKLFF. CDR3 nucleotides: TGTGCCAGCAGCTTAAATGGGGGGATTGAAAAACTGTTTTTT.

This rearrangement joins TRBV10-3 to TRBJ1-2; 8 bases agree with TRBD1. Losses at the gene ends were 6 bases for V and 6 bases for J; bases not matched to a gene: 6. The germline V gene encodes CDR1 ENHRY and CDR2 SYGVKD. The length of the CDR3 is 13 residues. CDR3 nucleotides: TGTGCCATCAGGTCGACAGGGGATCATGGCTACACCTTC. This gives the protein CAIRSTGDHGYTF.

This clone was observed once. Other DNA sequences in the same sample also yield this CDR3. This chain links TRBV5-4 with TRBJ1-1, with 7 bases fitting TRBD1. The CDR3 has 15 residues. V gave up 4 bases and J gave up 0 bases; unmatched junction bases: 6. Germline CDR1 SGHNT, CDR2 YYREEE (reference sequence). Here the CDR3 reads CASSARQGMNTEAFF. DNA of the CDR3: TGTGCCAGCAGCGCCCGACAGGGCATGAACACTGAAGCTTTCTTT.

Here the CDR3 reads CASQWDRGSGNTIYF. CDR3 nucleotides: TGTGCCAGTCAATGGGACAGGGGGTCCGGAAACACCATATATTTT. This chain uses TRBV11-2 with TRBJ1-3; 11 nucleotides match TRBD1. Germline trimming cut 9 bases from V and 4 bases from J; bases unmatched to any gene: 8. Germline V CDR1 and CDR2: SGHAT, FQNNGV. This CDR3 comprises 15 residues.

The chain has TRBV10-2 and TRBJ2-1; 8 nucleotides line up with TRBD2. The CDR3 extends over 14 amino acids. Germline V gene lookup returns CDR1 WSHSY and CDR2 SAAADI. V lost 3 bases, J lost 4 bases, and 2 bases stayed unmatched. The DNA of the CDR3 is TGCGCCAGCAGTGAACGACTAGCGTACAATGAGCAGTTCTTC. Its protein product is CASSERLAYNEQFF.

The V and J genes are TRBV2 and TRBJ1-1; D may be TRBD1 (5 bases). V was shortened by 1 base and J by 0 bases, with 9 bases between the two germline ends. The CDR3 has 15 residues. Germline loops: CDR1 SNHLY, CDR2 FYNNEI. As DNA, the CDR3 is TGTGCCAGCAGTGAAGGACAGTGGATGAACACTGAAGCTTTCTTT. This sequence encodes CASSEGQWMNTEAFF.

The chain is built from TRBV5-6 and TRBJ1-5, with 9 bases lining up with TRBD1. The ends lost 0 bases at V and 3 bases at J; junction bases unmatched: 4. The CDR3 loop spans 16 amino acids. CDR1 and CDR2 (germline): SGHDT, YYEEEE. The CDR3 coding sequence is TGTGCCAGCAGCTTGGCCCGGGACAGGGACAATCAGCCCCAGCATTTT. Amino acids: CASSLARDRDNQPQHF.

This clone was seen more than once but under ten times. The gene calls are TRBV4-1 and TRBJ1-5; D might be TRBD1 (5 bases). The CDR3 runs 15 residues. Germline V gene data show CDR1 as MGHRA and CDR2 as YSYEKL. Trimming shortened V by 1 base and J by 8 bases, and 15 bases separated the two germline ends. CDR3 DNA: TGCGCCAGCAGCCAAGGTCAGGGCCGTCAAGAGCCCCAGCATTTT. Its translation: CASSQGQGRQEPQHF.

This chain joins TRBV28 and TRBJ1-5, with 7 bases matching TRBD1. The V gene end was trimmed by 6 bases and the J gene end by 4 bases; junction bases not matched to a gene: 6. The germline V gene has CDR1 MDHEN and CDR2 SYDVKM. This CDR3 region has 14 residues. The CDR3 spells CASSRDRVNQPQHF. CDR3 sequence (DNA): TGTGCCAGCAGCCGAGACAGGGTGAATCAGCCCCAGCATTTT.

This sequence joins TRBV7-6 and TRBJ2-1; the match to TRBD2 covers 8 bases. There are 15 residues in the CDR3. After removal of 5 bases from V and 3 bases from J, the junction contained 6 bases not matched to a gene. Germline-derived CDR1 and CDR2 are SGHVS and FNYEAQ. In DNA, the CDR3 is TGTGCCAGCAGCAGAACCGGGACTAGCTACAATGAGCAGTTCTTC. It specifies CASSRTGTSYNEQFF.

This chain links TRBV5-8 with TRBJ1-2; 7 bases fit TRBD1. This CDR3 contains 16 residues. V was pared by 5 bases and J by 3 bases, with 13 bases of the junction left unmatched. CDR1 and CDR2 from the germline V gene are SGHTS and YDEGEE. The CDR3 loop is CASSPTPRDRDYGYTF. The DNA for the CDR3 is TGTGCCAGCAGTCCCACCCCCCGCGACAGGGACTATGGCTACACCTTC.

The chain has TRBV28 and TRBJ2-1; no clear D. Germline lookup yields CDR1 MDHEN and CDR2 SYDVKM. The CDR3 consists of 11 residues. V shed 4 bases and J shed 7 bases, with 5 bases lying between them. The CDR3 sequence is CASSSSNEQFF. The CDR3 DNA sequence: TGTGCCAGCAGTTCGTCTAATGAGCAGTTCTTC.

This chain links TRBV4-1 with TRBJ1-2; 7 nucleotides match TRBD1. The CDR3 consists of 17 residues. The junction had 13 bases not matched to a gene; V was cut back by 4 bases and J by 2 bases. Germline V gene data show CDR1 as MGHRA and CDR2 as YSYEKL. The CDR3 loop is CASSRRDSDTGNYGYTF. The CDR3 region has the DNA TGCGCCAGCAGCCGCCGGGACAGTGATACGGGAAACTATGGCTACACCTTC.

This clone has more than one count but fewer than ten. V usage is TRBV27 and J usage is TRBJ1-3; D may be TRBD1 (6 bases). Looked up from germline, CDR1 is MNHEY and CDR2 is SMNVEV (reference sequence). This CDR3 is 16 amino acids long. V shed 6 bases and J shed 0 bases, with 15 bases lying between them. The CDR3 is CASSRGQFGSGNTIYF. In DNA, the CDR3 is TGTGCCAGCAGCCGAGGACAGTTCGGCTCTGGAAACACCATATATTTT.

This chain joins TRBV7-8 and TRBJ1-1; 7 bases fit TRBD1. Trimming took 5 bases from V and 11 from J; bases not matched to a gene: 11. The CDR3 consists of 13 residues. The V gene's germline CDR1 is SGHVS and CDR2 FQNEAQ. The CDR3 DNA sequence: TGTGCCAGCAGCACCCGAGAGACAGGGATCGCTTTCTTT. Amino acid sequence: CASSTRETGIAFF. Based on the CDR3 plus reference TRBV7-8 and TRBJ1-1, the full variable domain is GAGVSQSPRYKVAKRGQDVALRCDPISGHVSLFWYQQALGQGPEFLTYFQNEAQLDKSGLPSDRFFAERPEGSVSTLKIQRTQQEDSAVYLCASSTRETGIAFFGQGTRLTVV.

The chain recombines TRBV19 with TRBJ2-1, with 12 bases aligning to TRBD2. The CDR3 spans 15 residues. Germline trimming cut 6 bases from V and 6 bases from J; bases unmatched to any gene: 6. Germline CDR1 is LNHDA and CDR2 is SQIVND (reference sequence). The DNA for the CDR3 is TGTGCCAGTAGCCGAACTAGCGGGGGGATCAATGAGCAGTTCTTC. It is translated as CASSRTSGGINEQFF.

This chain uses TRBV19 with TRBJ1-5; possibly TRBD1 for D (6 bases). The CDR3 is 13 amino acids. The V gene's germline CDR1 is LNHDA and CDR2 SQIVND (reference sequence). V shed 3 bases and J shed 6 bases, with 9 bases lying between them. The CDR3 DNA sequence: TGTGCCAGTAGTATCCAGGGGTTTCAGCCCCAGCATTTT. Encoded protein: CASSIQGFQPQHF.